This TCR beta chain comes out of a study of cytomegalovirus exposure and HLA in healthy donors. Regarding the study as a whole: Most observed TCR sequences were rare, whereas some public TCRs were detected in many donors.

Data came from immunoSEQ multiplex PCR; TCRdb stores just in-frame clones and leaves some out. Here the sample spans fewer than 140,000 clones, roughly nine tenths being singletons. The junction had 3 bases not matched to a gene; V was cut back by 5 bases and J by 5 bases. The CDR3 loop spans 12 amino acids. Germline-derived CDR1 and CDR2 are SGHAT and FQNNGV. Note on this clone: The antigen remains undetermined.

The clonotype originates from a woman aged 18-29 years in good health and CMV-seropositive. The sequenced material came from PBMCs. V usage is TRBV11-2 and J usage is TRBJ2-7; 7 bases are shared with TRBD2. The CDR3 is CASSVTSNEQYF. The CDR3 DNA sequence: TGTGCCAGCAGCGTGACTAGCAACGAGCAGTACTTC.